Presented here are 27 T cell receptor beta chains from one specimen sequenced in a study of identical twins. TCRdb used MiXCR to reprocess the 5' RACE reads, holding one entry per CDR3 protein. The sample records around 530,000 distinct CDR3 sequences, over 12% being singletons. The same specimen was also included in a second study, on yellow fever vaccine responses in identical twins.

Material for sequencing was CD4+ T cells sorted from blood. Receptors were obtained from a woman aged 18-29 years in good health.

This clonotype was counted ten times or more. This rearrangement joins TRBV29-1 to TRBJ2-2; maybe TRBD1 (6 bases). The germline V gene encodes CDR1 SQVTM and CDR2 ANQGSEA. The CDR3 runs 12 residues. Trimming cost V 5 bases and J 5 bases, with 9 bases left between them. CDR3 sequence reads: CSVQQGTGELFF. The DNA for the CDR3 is TGCAGCGTTCAACAGGGAACCGGGGAGCTGTTTTTT.

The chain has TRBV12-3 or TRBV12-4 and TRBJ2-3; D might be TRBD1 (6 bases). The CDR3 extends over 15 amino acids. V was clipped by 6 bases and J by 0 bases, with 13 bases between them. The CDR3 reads CASRLQGTSTDTQYF. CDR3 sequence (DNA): TGTGCCAGCAGGCTACAGGGTACTAGCACAGATACGCAGTATTTT.

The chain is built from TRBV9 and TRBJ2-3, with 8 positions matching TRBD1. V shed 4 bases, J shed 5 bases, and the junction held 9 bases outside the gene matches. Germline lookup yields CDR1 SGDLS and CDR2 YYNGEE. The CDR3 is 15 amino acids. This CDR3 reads CASSSLDRVEDTQYF. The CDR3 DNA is TGTGCCAGCAGCTCATTGGACAGGGTTGAAGATACGCAGTATTTT.

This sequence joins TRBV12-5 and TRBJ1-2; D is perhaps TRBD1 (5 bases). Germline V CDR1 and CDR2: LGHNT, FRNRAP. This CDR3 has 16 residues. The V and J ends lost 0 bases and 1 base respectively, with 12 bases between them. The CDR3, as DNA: TGTGCTAGTGGTTTGGTACGAGTAGGGGTTAACTATGGCTACACCTTC. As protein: CASGLVRVGVNYGYTF.

The CDR3 sequence: CASSQEAGQGFQPQHF. CDR3 sequence (DNA): TGTGCCAGCAGCCAAGAGGCGGGACAGGGATTTCAGCCCCAGCATTTT. This rearrangement joins TRBV4-2 to TRBJ1-5; 9 bases are a match to TRBD1. The CDR3 runs to 16 residues. After removal of 0 bases from V and 6 bases from J, the junction contained 6 bases not matched to a gene. Germline V gives CDR1 LGHNA, CDR2 YNFKEQ.

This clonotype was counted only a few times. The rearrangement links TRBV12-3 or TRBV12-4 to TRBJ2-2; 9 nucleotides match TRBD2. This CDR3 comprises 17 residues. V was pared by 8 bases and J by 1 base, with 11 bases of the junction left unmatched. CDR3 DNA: TGTGCCAGCCAGCGTCCAAGAGCGGGAGGGAACACCGGGGAGCTGTTTTTT. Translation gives CASQRPRAGGNTGELFF.

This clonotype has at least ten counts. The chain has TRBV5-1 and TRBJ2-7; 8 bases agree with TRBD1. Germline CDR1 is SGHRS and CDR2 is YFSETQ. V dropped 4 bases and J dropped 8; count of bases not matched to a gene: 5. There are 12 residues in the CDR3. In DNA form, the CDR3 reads TGCGCCAGCAGCCCTGGACAGGGACAGCAGTACGTC. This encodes CASSPGQGQQYV.

The CDR3 sequence: CASSPSRAGGRNTQYF. CDR3 DNA sequence: TGTGCCAGCAGCCCCAGCCGAGCGGGGGGGCGAAATACGCAGTATTTT. The chain joins TRBV7-2 to TRBJ2-3; TRBD2 agrees at 10 bases. The CDR3 is 16 amino acids. CDR1 is SGHTA, CDR2 FQGNSA, per germline. J lost 7 bases, V lost 5 bases, and 12 bases had no gene match. Full variable domain (outside the CDR3, taken from reference TRBV7-2 and TRBJ2-3): GAGVSQSPSNKVTEKGKDVELRCDPISGHTALYWYRQSLGQGLEFLIYFQGNSAPDKSGLPSDRFSAERTGGSVSTLTIQRTQQEDSAVYLCASSPSRAGGRNTQYFGPGTRLTVL.

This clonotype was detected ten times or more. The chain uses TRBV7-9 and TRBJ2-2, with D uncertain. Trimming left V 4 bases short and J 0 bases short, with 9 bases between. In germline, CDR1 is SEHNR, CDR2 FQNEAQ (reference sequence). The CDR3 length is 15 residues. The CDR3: CASSWSDPNTGELFF. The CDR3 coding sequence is TGTGCCAGCAGCTGGAGCGACCCGAACACCGGGGAGCTGTTTTTT.

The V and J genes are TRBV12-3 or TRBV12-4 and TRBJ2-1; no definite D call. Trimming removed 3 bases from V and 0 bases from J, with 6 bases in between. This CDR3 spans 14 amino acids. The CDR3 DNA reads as TGTGCCAGCAGTTTCGACAACTCCTACAATGAGCAGTTCTTC. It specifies CASSFDNSYNEQFF.

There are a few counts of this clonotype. The CDR3 sequence: CSARPLGGDFIQYF. As DNA, the CDR3 is TGCAGTGCTAGGCCTTTAGGGGGTGATTTCATTCAGTACTTC. V usage is TRBV20-1 and J usage is TRBJ2-4; tentative D call: TRBD1 (6 bases). V was trimmed by 3 bases and J by 9 bases, leaving 18 bases between them. The CDR3 sequence is 14 residues long. The germline CDR1 and CDR2 sequences are DFQATT and SNEGSKA (reference sequence).

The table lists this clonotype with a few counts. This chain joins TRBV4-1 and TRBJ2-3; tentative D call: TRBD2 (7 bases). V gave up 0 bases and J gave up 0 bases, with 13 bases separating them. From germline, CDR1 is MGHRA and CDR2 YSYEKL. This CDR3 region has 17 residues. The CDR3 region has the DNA TGCGCCAGCAGCCAAGATGGACAGCGGGGAAGCACAGATACGCAGTATTTT. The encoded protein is CASSQDGQRGSTDTQYF.

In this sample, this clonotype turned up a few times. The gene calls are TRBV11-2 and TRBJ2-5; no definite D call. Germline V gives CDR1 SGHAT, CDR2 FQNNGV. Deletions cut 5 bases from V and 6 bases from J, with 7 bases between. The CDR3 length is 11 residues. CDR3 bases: TGTGCCAGCAGCACCGGTCAGACCCAGTACTTC. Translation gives CASSTGQTQYF. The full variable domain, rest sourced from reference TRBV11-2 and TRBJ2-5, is EAGVAQSPRYKIIEKRQSVAFWCNPISGHATLYWYQQILGQGPKLLIQFQNNGVVDDSQLPKDRFSAERLKGVDSTLKIQPAKLEDSAVYLCASSTGQTQYFGPGTRLLVL.

The CDR3 DNA follows: TGCGCCAGCAGCCAAGATGCGGGTCCCAGGGGTGAAGCTTTCTTT. Amino acid sequence: CASSQDAGPRGEAFF. The rearrangement joins TRBV4-1 to TRBJ1-1, with D possibly TRBD1 on 6 matching bases. The CDR3 runs 15 residues. Germline-derived CDR1 and CDR2 are MGHRA and YSYEKL. With 0 bases removed from V and 7 bases from J, the gap between germline ends came to 15 bases.

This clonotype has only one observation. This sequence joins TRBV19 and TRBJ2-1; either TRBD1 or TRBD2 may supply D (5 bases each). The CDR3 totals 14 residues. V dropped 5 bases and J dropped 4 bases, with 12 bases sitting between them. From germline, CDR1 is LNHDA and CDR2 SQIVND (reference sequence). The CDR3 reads CASSPGALYNEQFF. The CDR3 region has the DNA TGTGCCAGTAGTCCCGGGGCCCTATACAATGAGCAGTTCTTC.

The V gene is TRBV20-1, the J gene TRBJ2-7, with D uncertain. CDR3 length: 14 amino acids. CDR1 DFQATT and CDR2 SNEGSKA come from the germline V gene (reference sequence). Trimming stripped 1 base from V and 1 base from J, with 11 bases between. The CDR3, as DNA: TGCAGTGCTAGAGCCCAGGATGGATCCTACGAGCAGTACTTC. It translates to CSARAQDGSYEQYF.

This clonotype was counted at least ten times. The CDR3, as DNA: TGTGCCAGCAGCGCAGGACAGAACTATGGCTACACCTTC. This translates into CASSAGQNYGYTF. The chain has TRBV5-6 and TRBJ1-2; TRBD1 might be the D (6 bases). Germline-derived CDR1 and CDR2 are SGHDT and YYEEEE. The CDR3 spans 13 residues. V was clipped by 4 bases and J by 2 bases, with 9 bases between them.

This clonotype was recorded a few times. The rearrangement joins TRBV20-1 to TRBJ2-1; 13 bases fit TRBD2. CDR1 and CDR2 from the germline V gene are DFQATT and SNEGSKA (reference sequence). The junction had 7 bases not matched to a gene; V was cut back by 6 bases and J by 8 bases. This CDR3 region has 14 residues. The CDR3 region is CSAPTSGGRDEQFF. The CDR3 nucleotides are TGCAGTGCGCCGACTAGCGGGGGGAGGGATGAGCAGTTCTTC.

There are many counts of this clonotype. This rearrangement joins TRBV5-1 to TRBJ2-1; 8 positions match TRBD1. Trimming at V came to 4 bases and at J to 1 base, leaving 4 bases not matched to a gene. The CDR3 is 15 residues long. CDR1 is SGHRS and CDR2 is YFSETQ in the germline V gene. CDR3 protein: CASSQTGGSYNEQFF. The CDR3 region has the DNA TGCGCCAGCAGCCAAACAGGGGGTTCCTACAATGAGCAGTTCTTC.

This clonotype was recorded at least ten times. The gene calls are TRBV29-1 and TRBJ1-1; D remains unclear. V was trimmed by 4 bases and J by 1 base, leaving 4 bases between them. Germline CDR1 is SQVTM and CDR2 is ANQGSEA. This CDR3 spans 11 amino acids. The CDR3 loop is CSVVQNTEAFF. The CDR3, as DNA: TGCAGCGTTGTACAGAACACTGAAGCTTTCTTT.

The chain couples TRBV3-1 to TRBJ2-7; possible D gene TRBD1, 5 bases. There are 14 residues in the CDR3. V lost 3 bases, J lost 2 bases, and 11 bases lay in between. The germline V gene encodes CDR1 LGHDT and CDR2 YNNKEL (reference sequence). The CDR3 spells CASSHDSPTYEQYF. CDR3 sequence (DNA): TGTGCCAGCAGCCACGACAGTCCAACCTACGAGCAGTACTTC.

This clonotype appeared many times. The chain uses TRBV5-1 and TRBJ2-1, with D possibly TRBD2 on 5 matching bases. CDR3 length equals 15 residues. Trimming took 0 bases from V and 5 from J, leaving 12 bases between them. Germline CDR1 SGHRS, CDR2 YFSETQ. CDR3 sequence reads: CASSLGGSGHNEQFF. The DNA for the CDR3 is TGCGCCAGCAGCTTGGGAGGGAGCGGTCACAATGAGCAGTTCTTC.

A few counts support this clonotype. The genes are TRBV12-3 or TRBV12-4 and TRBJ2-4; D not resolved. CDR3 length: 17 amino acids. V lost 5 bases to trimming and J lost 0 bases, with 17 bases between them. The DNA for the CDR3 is TGTGCCAGCAGTCCTCAACGTTATAGTCTAGCCAAAAACATTCAGTACTTC. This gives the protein CASSPQRYSLAKNIQYF.

The CDR3 DNA follows: TGTGCCAGCAGTTTATATCGGCTAGCGCTAAACATTCAGTACTTC. Translated: CASSLYRLALNIQYF. V is TRBV28 and J is TRBJ2-4; tentatively, D is TRBD2 (6 bases). CDR1 and CDR2 from the germline V gene are MDHEN and SYDVKM. Trimming took off 1 base at V and 6 bases at J, with 13 bases between the two ends. This CDR3 is built from 15 residues.

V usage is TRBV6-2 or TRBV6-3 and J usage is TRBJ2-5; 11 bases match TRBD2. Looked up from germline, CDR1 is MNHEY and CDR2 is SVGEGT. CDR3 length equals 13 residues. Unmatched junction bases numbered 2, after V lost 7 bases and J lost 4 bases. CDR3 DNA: TGTGCCAGCATGACTAGCGGGGCAGAGACCCAGTACTTC. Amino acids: CASMTSGAETQYF.

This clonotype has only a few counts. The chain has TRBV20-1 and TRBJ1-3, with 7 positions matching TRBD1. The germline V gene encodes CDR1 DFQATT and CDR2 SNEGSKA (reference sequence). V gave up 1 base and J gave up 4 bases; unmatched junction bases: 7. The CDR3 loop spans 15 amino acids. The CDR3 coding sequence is TGCAGTGCTAGAGCTCGACAGGGCTACGGAAACACCATATATTTT. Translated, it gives CSARARQGYGNTIYF.

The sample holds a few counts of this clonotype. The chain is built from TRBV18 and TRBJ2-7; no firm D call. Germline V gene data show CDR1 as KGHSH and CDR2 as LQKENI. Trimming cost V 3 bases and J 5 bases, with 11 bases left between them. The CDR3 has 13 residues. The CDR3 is CASSPPSKHEQYF. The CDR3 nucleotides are TGTGCCAGCTCACCGCCCTCGAAGCACGAGCAGTACTTC.